These T cell receptor beta chains were read from a single sample in a study of CD8 T cells in Susac syndrome. A single record per CDR3 protein comes from TCRdb applying MiXCR to the immunoSEQ multiplex PCR reads. The table records 150,000 to 200,000 distinct CDR3 sequences, approximately 93% of them present only once. Sample: CD4+ T cells from PBMCs. The receptors stem from a human donor with multiple sclerosis. The conserved cysteine and the conserved F or W are not part of the CDR3 here.

v_gene	j_gene	CDR3aa
TRBV28	TRBJ2-7	ASTVSSTWYEQY
TRBV6-6	TRBJ2-1	ASSPDRGNEQF
TRBV24-1	TRBJ2-5	ATSLGSPGETQY
TRBV3-1	TRBJ2-1	ASSQATSGKKF
TRBV18	TRBJ2-3	ASSGTGFSDTQY
TRBV28	TRBJ2-1	ASSLGTRTSIGEQF
TRBV18	TRBJ1-2	ASSPDQNYGYT
TRBV5-1	TRBJ2-3	ASSLGQVSDTQY
TRBV5-4	TRBJ2-3	ASSLWLAGGTDTQY
TRBV20-1	TRBJ1-2	SARVTENYGYT
TRBV9	TRBJ2-3	ASSGMGTDTQY
TRBV7-2	TRBJ2-2	ASSSSLSNTGELF
TRBV6-5	TRBJ1-6	ASSYSRTGDSPLH
TRBV18	TRBJ2-7	ASSPVLAQTYEQY
TRBV6-4	TRBJ2-3	ASRDEGTDTQY
TRBV12-3/TRBV12-4	TRBJ2-7	ASSLLGMYEQY
TRBV2	TRBJ2-7	ASLFLYEQY
TRBV5-1	TRBJ2-5	ASSFLTEETQY
TRBV2	TRBJ2-3	ASSEARQGKDTQY
TRBV29-1	TRBJ2-2	SVEDIPGGRYTGELF
TRBV10-3	TRBJ2-5	AISEGGAQTQY
TRBV6-5	TRBJ1-2	ASSPAPYRNYGYT
TRBV3-1	TRBJ2-4	ASSQGQGSNIQY
TRBV20-1	TRBJ1-3	SARIGGSGNTIY